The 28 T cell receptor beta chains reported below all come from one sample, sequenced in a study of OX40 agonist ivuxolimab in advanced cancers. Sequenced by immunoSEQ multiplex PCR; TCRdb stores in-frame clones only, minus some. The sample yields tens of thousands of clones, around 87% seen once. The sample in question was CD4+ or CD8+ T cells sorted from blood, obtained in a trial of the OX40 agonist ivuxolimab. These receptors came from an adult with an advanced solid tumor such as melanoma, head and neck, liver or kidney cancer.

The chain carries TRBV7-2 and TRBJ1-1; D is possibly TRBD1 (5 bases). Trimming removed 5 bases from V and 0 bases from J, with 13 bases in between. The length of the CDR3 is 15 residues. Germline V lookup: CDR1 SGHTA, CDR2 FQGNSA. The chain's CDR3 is CASSASGTLNTEAFF. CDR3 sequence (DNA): TGTGCCAGCAGCGCCTCCGGGACGTTGAACACTGAAGCTTTCTTT.

CDR3 nucleotide sequence: TGTGCCAGCAGCCCCCCCGAGACGGGGGGGCATGAGACCCAGTACTTC. This gives the protein CASSPPETGGHETQYF. This chain connects TRBV5-6 to TRBJ2-5; 8 nucleotides agree with TRBD2. Germline V gives CDR1 SGHDT, CDR2 YYEEEE. The CDR3 consists of 16 residues. The junction had 13 bases not matched to a gene; V was cut back by 4 bases and J by 5 bases.

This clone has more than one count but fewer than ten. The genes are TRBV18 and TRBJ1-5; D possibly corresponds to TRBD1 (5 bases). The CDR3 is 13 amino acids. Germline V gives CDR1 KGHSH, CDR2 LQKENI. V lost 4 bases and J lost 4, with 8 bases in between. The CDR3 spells CASSLDRNQPQHF. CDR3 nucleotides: TGTGCCAGCTCACTCGACAGAAATCAGCCCCAGCATTTT.

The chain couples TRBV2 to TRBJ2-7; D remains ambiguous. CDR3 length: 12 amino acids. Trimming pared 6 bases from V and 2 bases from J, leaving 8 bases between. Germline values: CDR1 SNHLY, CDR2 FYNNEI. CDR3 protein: CASRGIAYEQYV. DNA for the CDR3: TGTGCCAGCAGGGGGATTGCCTACGAGCAGTACGTC.

The chain's CDR3 is CASSYWCSNQPQHF. In DNA, the CDR3 is TGTGCCAGCAGTTACTGGTGTAGCAATCAGCCCCAGCATTTT. The V call is TRBV6-6, the J call TRBJ1-5; D not certain. This CDR3 has 14 amino acids. Germline CDR1 MNHNY, CDR2 SVGAGI (reference sequence). Trimming pared 1 base from V and 0 bases from J, leaving 4 bases between.

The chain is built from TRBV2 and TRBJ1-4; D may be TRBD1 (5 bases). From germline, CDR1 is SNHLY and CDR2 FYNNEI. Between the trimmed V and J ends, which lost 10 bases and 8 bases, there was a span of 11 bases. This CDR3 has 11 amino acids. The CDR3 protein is CAKGTGEKLFF. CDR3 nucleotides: TGTGCCAAAGGGACCGGCGAAAAACTGTTTTTT.

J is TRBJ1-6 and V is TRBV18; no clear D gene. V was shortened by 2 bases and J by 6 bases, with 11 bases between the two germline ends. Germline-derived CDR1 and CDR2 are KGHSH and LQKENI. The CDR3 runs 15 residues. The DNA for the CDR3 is TGTGCCAGCTCACCAAGCACAGCCGTTAATTCACCCCTCCACTTT. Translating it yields CASSPSTAVNSPLHF.

In nucleotides, the CDR3 is TGTGCCAGCAGCTTAAACTGGTTAGCGGGGGGGGAGCAGTTCTTC. Protein product: CASSLNWLAGGEQFF. The chain employs TRBV7-2 and TRBJ2-1; 11 bases agree with TRBD2. The J segment lost 10 bases and the V segment lost 2 bases, leaving 7 bases of the junction unmatched. Germline values: CDR1 SGHTA, CDR2 FQGNSA. The CDR3 loop spans 15 amino acids. The full variable domain, in which reference TRBV7-2 and TRBJ2-1 provide the parts outside the CDR3, is GAGVSQSPSNKVTEKGKDVELRCDPISGHTALYWYRQSLGQGLEFLIYFQGNSAPDKSGLPSDRFSAERTGGSVSTLTIQRTQQEDSAVYLCASSLNWLAGGEQFFGPGTRLTVL.

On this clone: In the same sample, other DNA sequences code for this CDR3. The CDR3 sequence is CASSPGLYGYTF. CDR3 coding DNA: TGTGCCAGCAGCCCGGGGTTATATGGCTACACCTTC. This chain connects TRBV7-2 to TRBJ1-2, with D hard to call. V shed 5 bases and J shed 5 bases, with 9 bases lying between them. The CDR3 totals 12 residues. Germline V gene sequence: CDR1 SGHTA, CDR2 FQGNSA.

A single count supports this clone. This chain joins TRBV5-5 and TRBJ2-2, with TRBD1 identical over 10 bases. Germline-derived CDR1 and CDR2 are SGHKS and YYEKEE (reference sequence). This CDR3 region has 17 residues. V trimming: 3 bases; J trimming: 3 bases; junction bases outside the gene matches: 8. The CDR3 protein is CASSSPGQGLHTGELFF. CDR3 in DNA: TGTGCCAGCAGCTCACCGGGACAGGGGCTTCACACCGGGGAGCTGTTTTTT.

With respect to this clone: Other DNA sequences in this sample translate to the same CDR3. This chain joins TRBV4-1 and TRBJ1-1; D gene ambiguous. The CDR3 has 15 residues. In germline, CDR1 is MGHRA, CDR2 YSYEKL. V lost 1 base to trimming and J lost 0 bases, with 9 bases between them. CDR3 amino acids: CASSQVGLMNTEAFF. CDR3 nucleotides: TGCGCCAGCAGCCAAGTGGGTCTGATGAACACTGAAGCTTTCTTT.

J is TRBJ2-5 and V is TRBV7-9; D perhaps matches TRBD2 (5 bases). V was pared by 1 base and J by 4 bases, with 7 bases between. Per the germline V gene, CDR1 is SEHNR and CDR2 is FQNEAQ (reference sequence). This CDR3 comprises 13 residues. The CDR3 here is CASSLGGIETQYF. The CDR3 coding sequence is TGTGCCAGCAGCTTAGGAGGGATAGAGACCCAGTACTTC.

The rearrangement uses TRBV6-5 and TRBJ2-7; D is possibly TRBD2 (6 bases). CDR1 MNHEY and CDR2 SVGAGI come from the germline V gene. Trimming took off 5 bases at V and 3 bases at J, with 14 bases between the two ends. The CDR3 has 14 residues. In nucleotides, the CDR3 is TGTGCCAGCAGTAGGGACTTAACAGACTACGAGCAGTACTTC. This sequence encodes CASSRDLTDYEQYF.

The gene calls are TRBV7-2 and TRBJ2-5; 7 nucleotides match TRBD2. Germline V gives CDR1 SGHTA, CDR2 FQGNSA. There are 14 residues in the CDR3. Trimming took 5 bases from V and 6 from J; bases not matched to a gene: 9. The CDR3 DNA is TGTGCCAGCAGCCCTAGACTAGCCGTACAGACCCAGTACTTC. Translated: CASSPRLAVQTQYF.

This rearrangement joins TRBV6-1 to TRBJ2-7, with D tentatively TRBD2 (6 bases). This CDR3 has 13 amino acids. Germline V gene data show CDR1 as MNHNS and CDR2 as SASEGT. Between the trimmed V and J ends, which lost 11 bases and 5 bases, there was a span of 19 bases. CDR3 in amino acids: CAFRRGRVDEQYV. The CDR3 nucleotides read TGTGCCTTCAGGAGGGGCAGGGTGGACGAGCAGTACGTC.

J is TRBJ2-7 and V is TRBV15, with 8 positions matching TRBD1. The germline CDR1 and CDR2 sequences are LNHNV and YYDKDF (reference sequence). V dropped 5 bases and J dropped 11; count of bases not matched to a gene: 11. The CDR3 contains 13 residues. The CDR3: CATSAGTGQSKYV. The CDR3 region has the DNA TGTGCCACCAGCGCAGGGACAGGCCAATCCAAGTACGTC.

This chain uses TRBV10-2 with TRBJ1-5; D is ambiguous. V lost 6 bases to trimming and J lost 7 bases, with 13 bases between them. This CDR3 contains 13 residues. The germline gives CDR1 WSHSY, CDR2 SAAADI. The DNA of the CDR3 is TGCGCCAGCAGGGAGGGTCGTGGGCAGCCCCAGCATTTT. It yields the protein CASREGRGQPQHF.

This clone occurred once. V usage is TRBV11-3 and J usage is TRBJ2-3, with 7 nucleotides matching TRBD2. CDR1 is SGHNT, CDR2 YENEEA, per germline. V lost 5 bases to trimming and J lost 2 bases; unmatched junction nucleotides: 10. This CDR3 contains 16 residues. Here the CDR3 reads CASSKGGRGTTDTQYF. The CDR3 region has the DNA TGTGCCAGCAGCAAAGGAGGGCGGGGGACCACAGATACGCAGTATTTT.

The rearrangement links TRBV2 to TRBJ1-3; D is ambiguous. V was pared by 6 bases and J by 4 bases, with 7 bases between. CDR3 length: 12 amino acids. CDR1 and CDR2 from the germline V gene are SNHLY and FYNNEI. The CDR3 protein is CASRVLGNTIYF. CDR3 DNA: TGTGCCAGCAGGGTACTCGGAAACACCATATATTTT.

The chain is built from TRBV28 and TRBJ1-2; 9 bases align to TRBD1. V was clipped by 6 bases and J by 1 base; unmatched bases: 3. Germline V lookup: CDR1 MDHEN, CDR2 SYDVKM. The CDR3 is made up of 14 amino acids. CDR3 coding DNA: TGTGCCAGCAGCCGGGACAGGGTTAACTATGGCTACACCTTC. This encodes CASSRDRVNYGYTF.

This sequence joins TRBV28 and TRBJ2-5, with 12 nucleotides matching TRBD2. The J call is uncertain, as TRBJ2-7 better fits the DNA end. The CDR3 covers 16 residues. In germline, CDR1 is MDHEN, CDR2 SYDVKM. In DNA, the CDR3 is TGTGCCAGCAGTTCGCCGACTAGCGGGAGTGTCTACGAGCAGTACTTC. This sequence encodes CASSSPTSGSVYEQYF.

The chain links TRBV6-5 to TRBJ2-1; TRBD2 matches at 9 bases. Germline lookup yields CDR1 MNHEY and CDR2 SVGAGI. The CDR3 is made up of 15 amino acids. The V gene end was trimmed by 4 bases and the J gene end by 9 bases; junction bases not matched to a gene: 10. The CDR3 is CASSLRLAGNSEQFF. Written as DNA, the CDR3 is TGTGCCAGCAGTTTAAGGCTAGCGGGAAATAGTGAGCAGTTCTTC.

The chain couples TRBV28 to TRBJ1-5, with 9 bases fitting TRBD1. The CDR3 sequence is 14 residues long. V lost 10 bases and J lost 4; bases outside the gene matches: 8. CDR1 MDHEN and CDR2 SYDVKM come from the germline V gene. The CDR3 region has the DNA TGTGCCACCGGTGGACAGGGGAGGAATCAGCCCCAGCATTTT. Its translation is CATGGQGRNQPQHF.

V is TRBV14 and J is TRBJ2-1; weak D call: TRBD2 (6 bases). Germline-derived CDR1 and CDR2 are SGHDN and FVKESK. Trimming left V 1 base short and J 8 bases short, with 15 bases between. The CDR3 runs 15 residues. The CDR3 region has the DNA TGTGCCAGCAGCCAAGGACTCCTCTGGGGGGATGAGCAGTTCTTC. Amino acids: CASSQGLLWGDEQFF.

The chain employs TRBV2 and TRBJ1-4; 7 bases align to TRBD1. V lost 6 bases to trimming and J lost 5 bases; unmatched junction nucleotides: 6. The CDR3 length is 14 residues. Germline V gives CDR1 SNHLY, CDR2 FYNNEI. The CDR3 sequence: CASRGDSRNEKLFF. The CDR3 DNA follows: TGTGCCAGCAGGGGGGACAGCCGGAATGAAAAACTGTTTTTT.

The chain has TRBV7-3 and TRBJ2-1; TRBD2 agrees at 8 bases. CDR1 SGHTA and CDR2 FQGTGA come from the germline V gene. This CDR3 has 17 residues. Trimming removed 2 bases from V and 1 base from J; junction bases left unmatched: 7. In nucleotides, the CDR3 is TGTGCCAGCAGCTTAGTCGGACTAGCTAAGTCCTACAATGAGCAGTTCTTC. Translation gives CASSLVGLAKSYNEQFF.

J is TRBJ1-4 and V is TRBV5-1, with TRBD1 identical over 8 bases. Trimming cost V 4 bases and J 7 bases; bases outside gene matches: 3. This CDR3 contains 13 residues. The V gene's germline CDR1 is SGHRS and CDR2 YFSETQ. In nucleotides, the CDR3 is TGCGCCAGCAGCACCGGACAGGGTGAAAAACTGTTTTTT. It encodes CASSTGQGEKLFF.

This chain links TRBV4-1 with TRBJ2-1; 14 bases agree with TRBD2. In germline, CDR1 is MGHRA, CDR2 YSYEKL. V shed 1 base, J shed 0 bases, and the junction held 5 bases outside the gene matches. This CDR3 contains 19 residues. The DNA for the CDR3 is TGCGCCAGCAGCCAAGTTGGACTAGCGGGGGGAAGCTCCTACAATGAGCAGTTCTTC. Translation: CASSQVGLAGGSSYNEQFF.